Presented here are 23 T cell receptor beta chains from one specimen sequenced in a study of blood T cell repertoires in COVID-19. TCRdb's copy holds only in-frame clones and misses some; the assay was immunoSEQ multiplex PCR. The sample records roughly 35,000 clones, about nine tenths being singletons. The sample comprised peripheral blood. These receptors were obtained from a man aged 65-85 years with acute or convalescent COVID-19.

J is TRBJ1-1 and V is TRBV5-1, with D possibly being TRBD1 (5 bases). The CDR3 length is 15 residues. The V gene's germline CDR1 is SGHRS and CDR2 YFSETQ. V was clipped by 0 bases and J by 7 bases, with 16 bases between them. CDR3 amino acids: CASSLGGAEKGEAFF. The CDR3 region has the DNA TGCGCCAGCAGCTTGGGGGGCGCGGAGAAGGGTGAAGCTTTCTTT. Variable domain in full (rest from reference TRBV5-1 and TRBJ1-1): KAGVTQTPRYLIKTRGQQVTLSCSPISGHRSVSWYQQTPGQGLQFLFEYFSETQRNKGNFPGRFSGRQFSNSRSEMNVSTLELGDSALYLCASSLGGAEKGEAFFGQGTRLTVV.

Written as DNA, the CDR3 is TGTGCCAGCAGCACGTTAGGGGAGGGACAGGGAGCCTACGAGCAGTACTTC. Its translation: CASSTLGEGQGAYEQYF. This rearrangement joins TRBV7-8 to TRBJ2-7; 9 bases match TRBD1. The CDR3 consists of 17 residues. The germline V gene has CDR1 SGHVS and CDR2 FQNEAQ. V lost 5 bases to trimming and J lost 2 bases; unmatched junction nucleotides: 13.

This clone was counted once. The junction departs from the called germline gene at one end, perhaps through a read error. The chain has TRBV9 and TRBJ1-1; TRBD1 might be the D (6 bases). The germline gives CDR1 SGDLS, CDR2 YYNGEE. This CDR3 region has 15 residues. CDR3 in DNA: TGTGCCAGCAGCCCTCGAGGTGGGGGCTACACGGAAGCTTTCTTT. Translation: CASSPRGGGYTEAFF. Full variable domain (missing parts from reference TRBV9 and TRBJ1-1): DSGVTQTPKHLITATGQRVTLRCSPRSGDLSVYWYQQSLDQGLQFLIQYYNGEERAKGNILERFSAQQFPDLHSELNLSSLELGDSALYFCASSPRGGGYTEAFFGQGTRLTVV.

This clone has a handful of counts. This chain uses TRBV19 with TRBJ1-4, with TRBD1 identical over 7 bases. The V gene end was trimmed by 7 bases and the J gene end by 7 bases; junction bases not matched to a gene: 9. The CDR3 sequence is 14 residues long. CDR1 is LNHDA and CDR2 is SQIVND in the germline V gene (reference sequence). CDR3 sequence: CASMVRGPGEKLFF. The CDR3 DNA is TGTGCCAGTATGGTGAGGGGGCCGGGTGAAAAACTGTTTTTT.

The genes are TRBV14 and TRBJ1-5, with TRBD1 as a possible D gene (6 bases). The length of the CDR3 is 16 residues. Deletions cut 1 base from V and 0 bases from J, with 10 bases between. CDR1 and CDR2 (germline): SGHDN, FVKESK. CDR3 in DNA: TGTGCCAGCAGCCAAGGGACAGTATATAGCAATCAGCCCCAGCATTTT. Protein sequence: CASSQGTVYSNQPQHF.

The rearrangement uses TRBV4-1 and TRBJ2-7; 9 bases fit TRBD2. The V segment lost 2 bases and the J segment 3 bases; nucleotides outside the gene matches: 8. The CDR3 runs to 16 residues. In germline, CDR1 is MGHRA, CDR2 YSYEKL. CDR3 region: CASSQRLAADFYEQYF. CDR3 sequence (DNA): TGCGCCAGCAGCCAACGACTAGCGGCTGATTTCTACGAGCAGTACTTC.

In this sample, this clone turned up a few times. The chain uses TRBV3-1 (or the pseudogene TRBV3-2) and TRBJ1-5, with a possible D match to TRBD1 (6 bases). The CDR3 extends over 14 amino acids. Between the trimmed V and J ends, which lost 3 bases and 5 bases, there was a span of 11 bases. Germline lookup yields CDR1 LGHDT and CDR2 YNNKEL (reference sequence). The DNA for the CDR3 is TGTGCCAGCAGCCACAATCCAGGGGATCAGCCCCAGCATTTT. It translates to CASSHNPGDQPQHF.

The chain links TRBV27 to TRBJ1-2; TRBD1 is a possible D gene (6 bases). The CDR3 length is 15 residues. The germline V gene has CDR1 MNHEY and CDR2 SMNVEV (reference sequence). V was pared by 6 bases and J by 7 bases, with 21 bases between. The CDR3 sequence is CASSRTGRGLGGYTF. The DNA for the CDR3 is TGTGCCAGCAGCCGGACGGGCAGGGGTTTAGGTGGCTACACCTTC.

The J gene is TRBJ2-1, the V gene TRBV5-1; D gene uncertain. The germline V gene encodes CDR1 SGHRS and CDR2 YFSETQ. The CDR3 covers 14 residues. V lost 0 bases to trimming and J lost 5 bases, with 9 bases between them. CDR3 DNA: TGCGCCAGCAGCTTGGTAGGCGGTAACAATGAGCAGTTCTTC. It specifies CASSLVGGNNEQFF.

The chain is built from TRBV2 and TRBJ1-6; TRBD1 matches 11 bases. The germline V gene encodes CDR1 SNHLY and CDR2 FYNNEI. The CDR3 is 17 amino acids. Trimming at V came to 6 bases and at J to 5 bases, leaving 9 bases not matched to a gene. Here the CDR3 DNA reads TGTGCCAGCAGGGACTGGACAGGGGGCGCGGATAATTCACCCCTCCACTTT. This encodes CASRDWTGGADNSPLHF. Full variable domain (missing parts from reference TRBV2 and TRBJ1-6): EPEVTQTPSHQVTQMGQEVILRCVPISNHLYFYWYRQILGQKVEFLVSFYNNEISEKSEIFDDQFSVERPDGSNFTLKIRSTKLEDSAMYFCASRDWTGGADNSPLHFGNGTRLTVT.

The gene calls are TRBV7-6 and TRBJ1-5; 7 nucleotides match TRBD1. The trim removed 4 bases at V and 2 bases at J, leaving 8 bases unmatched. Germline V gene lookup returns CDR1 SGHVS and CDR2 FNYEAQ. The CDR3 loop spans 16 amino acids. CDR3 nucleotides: TGTGCCAGCAGCTCCCAAGGAGGGGGCGGCAATCAGCCCCAGCATTTT. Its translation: CASSSQGGGGNQPQHF.

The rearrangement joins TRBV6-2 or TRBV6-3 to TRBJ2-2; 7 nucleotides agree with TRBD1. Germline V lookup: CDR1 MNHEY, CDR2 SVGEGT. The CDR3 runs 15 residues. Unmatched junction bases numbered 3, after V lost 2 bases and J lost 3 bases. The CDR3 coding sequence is TGTGCCAGCAGTTACCTGGGACAGTACACCGGGGAGCTGTTTTTT. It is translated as CASSYLGQYTGELFF.

CDR3 amino acids: CASSFRTGEETQYF. CDR3 DNA: TGTGCCAGCTCATTTCGGACAGGAGAAGAGACCCAGTACTTC. This sequence joins TRBV18 and TRBJ2-5; 7 nucleotides line up with TRBD1. The germline gives CDR1 KGHSH, CDR2 LQKENI. The CDR3 is 14 residues long. V trimming: 5 bases; J trimming: 3 bases; junction bases outside the gene matches: 6.

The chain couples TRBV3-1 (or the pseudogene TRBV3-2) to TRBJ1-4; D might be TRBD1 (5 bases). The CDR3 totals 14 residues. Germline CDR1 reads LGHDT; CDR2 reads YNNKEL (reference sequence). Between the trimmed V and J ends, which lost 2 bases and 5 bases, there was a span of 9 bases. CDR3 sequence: CASSQRGSNEKLFF. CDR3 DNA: TGTGCCAGCAGCCAACGGGGGTCAAATGAAAAACTGTTTTTT.

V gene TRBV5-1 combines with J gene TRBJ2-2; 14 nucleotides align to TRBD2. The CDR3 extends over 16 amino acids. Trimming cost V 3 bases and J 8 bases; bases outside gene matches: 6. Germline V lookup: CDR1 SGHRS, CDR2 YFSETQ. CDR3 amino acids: CASSSGLAGGSGELFF. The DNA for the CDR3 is TGCGCCAGCAGCTCCGGACTAGCGGGAGGTTCTGGGGAGCTGTTTTTT.

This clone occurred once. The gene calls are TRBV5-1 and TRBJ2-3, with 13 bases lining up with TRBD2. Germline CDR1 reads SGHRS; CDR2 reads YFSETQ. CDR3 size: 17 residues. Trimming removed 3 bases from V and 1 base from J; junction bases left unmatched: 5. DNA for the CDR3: TGCGCCAGCAGCTCCGGGACTAGCGGGACTGGCACAGATACGCAGTATTTT. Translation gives CASSSGTSGTGTDTQYF.

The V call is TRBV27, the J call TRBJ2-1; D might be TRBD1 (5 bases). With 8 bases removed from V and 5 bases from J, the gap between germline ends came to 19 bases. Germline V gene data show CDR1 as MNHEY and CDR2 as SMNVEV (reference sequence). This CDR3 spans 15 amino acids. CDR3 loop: CASQKSRQPNNEQFF. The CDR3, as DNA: TGTGCCAGCCAAAAGAGCAGACAGCCTAACAATGAGCAGTTCTTC.

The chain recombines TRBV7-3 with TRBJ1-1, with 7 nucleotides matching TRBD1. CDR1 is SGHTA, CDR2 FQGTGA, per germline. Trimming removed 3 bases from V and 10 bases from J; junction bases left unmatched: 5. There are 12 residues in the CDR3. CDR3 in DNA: TGTGCCAGCAGCTTGAGGGGGCTCGGAGCTTTCTTT. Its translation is CASSLRGLGAFF.

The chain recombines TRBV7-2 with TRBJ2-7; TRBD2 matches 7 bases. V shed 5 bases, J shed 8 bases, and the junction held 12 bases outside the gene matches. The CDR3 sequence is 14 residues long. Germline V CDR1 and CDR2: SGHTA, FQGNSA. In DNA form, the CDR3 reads TGTGCCAGCAGCCAGAGGCGGGAGTTAGTCAAGCAGTACTTC. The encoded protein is CASSQRRELVKQYF.

The CDR3 region is CASRSPGTYEQYF. The CDR3 bases are TGTGCCAGCAGATCCCCAGGCACCTACGAGCAGTACTTC. The chain carries TRBV6-5 and TRBJ2-7, with D uncertain. The CDR3 runs to 13 residues. Trimming removed 6 bases at V and 2 bases at J, with 11 bases between. Per the germline V gene, CDR1 is MNHEY and CDR2 is SVGAGI.

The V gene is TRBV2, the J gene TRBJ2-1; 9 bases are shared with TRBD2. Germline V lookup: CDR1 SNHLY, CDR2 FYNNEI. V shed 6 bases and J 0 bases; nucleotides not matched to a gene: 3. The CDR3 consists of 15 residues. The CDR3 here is CASRELAGSYNEQFF. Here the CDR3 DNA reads TGTGCCAGCAGAGAACTAGCGGGCTCCTACAATGAGCAGTTCTTC.

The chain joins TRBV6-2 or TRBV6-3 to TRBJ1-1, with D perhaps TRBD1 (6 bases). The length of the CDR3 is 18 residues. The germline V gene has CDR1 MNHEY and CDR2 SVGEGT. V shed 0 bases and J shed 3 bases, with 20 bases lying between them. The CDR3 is CASSYSGQGSSFYTEAFF. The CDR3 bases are TGTGCCAGCAGTTACTCGGGGCAGGGGAGCTCTTTTTACACTGAAGCTTTCTTT.

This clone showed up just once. The CDR3 region has the DNA TGTGCCAGCAGCCGAGAGAGGAACCAGAATGAAAAACTGTTTTTT. It encodes CASSRERNQNEKLFF. This rearrangement joins TRBV4-2 to TRBJ1-4; D not certain. V gave up 4 bases and J gave up 5 bases, with 14 bases separating them. This CDR3 comprises 15 residues. The germline CDR1 and CDR2 sequences are LGHNA and YNFKEQ.